What follows are 26 T cell receptor beta chains derived from one specimen sequenced in a study of beta chain features in type 1 diabetes. Expressed TCRB transcripts were sequenced because the isolated RNA had all been reverse transcribed beforehand. Clones were sequenced by immunoSEQ multiplex PCR, and TCRdb holds only the in-frame ones, with some missing. The table has approximately 250,000 clones, about a tenth seen once. Study-wide results and caveats: TCRB CDR3 length was moderately but significantly reduced in all four CD4+ subsets of Type 1 diabetes patients.

These receptors have no identified antigens. Sequenced input: naive CD4+ T cells from blood. The receptors stem from a man between 25 and 39 years old with type 1 diabetes.

The chain is built from TRBV11-2 and TRBJ2-1; TRBD2 matches 10 bases. CDR1 SGHAT and CDR2 FQNNGV come from the germline V gene. This CDR3 region has 15 residues. Trimming removed 6 bases from V and 8 bases from J; junction bases left unmatched: 10. DNA for the CDR3: TGTGCCAGCAGATTCAGCGGGGGGGCCAGCGATGAGCAGTTCTTC. Protein: CASRFSGGASDEQFF.

The rearrangement links TRBV7-2 to TRBJ1-2, with D hard to call. This CDR3 has 12 residues. Germline V gene sequence: CDR1 SGHTA, CDR2 FQGNSA. Trimming shortened V by 4 bases and J by 4 bases, and 7 bases separated the two germline ends. The DNA for the CDR3 is TGTGCCAGCAGCTCAGATGGCTATGGCTACACCTTC. It yields the protein CASSSDGYGYTF.

The chain employs TRBV28 and TRBJ2-7; 8 positions match TRBD1. The germline V gene has CDR1 MDHEN and CDR2 SYDVKM. The V gene end was trimmed by 7 bases and the J gene end by 4 bases; junction bases not matched to a gene: 12. The CDR3 spans 15 residues. The CDR3 spells CASTQGAPGPYEQYF. CDR3 in DNA: TGTGCCAGCACTCAGGGGGCCCCGGGTCCTTACGAGCAGTACTTC.

In its sample, this clone was seen a few times. The CDR3 here is CASSVVGDGNNEQFF. CDR3 DNA sequence: TGTGCCAGCAGCGTAGTAGGGGATGGGAACAATGAGCAGTTCTTC. This rearrangement joins TRBV9 to TRBJ2-1; maybe TRBD1 (5 bases). The CDR3 sequence is 15 residues long. Looked up from germline, CDR1 is SGDLS and CDR2 is YYNGEE. V lost 0 bases and J 5 bases, leaving 12 bases between the germline ends.

This clone was found a few times. The chain joins TRBV30 to TRBJ2-7, with D perhaps matching TRBD2 (6 bases). The V end lost 3 bases, the J end lost 6 bases, and 24 bases lay between the germline ends. The CDR3 extends over 16 amino acids. CDR1 and CDR2 from the germline V gene are GTSNPN and SVGIG (reference sequence). CDR3 loop: CAWRAWGDGVPREQYF. In DNA, the CDR3 is TGTGCCTGGAGGGCCTGGGGGGACGGCGTCCCTCGCGAGCAGTACTTC. The variable domain in full, completed from reference TRBV30 and TRBJ2-7, reads SQTIHQWPATLVQPVGSPLSLECTVEGTSNPNLYWYRQAAGRGLQLLFYSVGIGQISSEVPQNLSASRPQDRQFILSSKKLLLSDSGFYLCAWRAWGDGVPREQYFGPGTRLTVT.

In regard to this clone: This sample also contains other DNA sequences that code for the same CDR3. The chain has TRBV7-3 and TRBJ2-2; D is unclear. From germline, CDR1 is SGHTA and CDR2 FQGTGA. Trimming removed 5 bases from V and 7 bases from J, with 8 bases in between. The CDR3 runs 12 residues. CDR3 residues: CASSPGVGELFF. The CDR3 DNA reads as TGTGCCAGCAGCCCGGGTGTCGGGGAGCTGTTTTTT.

V gene TRBV29-1 combines with J gene TRBJ1-1; possibly TRBD1 for D (5 bases). This CDR3 comprises 14 residues. Per the germline V gene, CDR1 is SQVTM and CDR2 is ANQGSEA. V was cut by 6 bases and J by 0 bases, with 14 bases left in between. The CDR3 here is CSVVGLRMNTEAFF. CDR3 sequence (DNA): TGCAGCGTCGTGGGACTGCGAATGAACACTGAAGCTTTCTTT.

The chain carries TRBV6-1 and TRBJ2-1, with D possibly matching TRBD1 (7 bases). This CDR3 is built from 16 residues. With 2 bases removed from V and 10 bases from J, the gap between germline ends came to 21 bases. Germline loops: CDR1 MNHNS, CDR2 SASEGT. CDR3 region: CASSETQGGPREEQFF. The CDR3 nucleotides are TGTGCCAGCAGTGAAACCCAGGGGGGCCCACGAGAGGAGCAGTTCTTC.

The chain joins TRBV19 to TRBJ2-1; 9 bases are a match to TRBD1. The CDR3 extends over 15 amino acids. CDR1 and CDR2 from the germline V gene are LNHDA and SQIVND (reference sequence). The trim removed 7 bases at V and 7 bases at J, leaving 11 bases unmatched. The CDR3 loop reads CASMAPGDRENEQFF. DNA of the CDR3: TGTGCCAGTATGGCCCCGGGGGACAGGGAGAATGAGCAGTTCTTC.

V is TRBV4-1 and J is TRBJ2-7; no clear D. The CDR3 runs to 13 residues. Between the trimmed V and J ends, which lost 2 bases and 0 bases, there was a span of 5 bases. The germline CDR1 and CDR2 sequences are MGHRA and YSYEKL. The DNA of the CDR3 is TGCGCCAGCAGCCAATTTTACTCCTACGAGCAGTACTTC. Residues: CASSQFYSYEQYF.

This rearrangement joins TRBV2 to TRBJ2-1; 10 bases fit TRBD2. CDR3 size: 15 residues. J lost 4 bases, V lost 7 bases, and 7 bases had no gene match. In germline, CDR1 is SNHLY, CDR2 FYNNEI. The CDR3 sequence is CASTPGLADYNEQFF. CDR3 sequence (DNA): TGTGCCAGCACCCCAGGACTAGCGGATTACAATGAGCAGTTCTTC.

Only a few counts were recorded for this clone. The chain couples TRBV6-6 to TRBJ2-5; TRBD1 matches at 7 bases. CDR3 length equals 16 residues. The junction had 7 bases not matched to a gene; V was cut back by 2 bases and J by 1 base. The V gene's germline CDR1 is MNHNY and CDR2 SVGAGI (reference sequence). CDR3 residues: CASSYPRRDSQETQYF. The CDR3 bases are TGTGCCAGCAGTTACCCTCGTAGGGACAGCCAAGAGACCCAGTACTTC.

This clone was seen more than once but under ten times. The rearrangement joins TRBV7-2 to TRBJ2-3, with D possibly TRBD1 on 6 matching bases. The CDR3 loop spans 16 amino acids. Germline V gives CDR1 SGHTA, CDR2 FQGNSA. Trimming took off 4 bases at V and 7 bases at J, with 21 bases between the two ends. CDR3 loop: CASSSTISRGWNTQYF. The CDR3 DNA is TGTGCCAGCAGCTCCACTATAAGCAGGGGTTGGAATACGCAGTATTTT.

The CDR3 region is CATSRDPSTGLEQYF. DNA of the CDR3: TGTGCCACCAGCAGAGATCCTTCGACAGGGCTCGAGCAGTACTTC. The chain employs TRBV15 and TRBJ2-7, with TRBD1 matching 7 bases. The V and J ends lost 0 bases and 6 bases, in that order; junction bases with no gene match: 8. The CDR3 totals 15 residues. CDR1 and CDR2 from the germline V gene are LNHNV and YYDKDF (reference sequence).

J is TRBJ1-6 and V is TRBV9; D is undetermined. V was shortened by 0 bases and J by 0 bases, with 7 bases between the two germline ends. Germline V gene lookup returns CDR1 SGDLS and CDR2 YYNGEE. The CDR3 has 16 amino acids. The CDR3 nucleotides are TGTGCCAGCAGCGTAGCCCCAGACTCCTATAATTCACCCCTCCACTTT. It specifies CASSVAPDSYNSPLHF.

The chain recombines TRBV5-4 with TRBJ1-6; 10 positions match TRBD1. The CDR3 consists of 16 residues. CDR1 and CDR2 from the germline V gene are SGHNT and YYREEE (reference sequence). V gave up 4 bases and J gave up 10 bases; unmatched junction bases: 11. For the CDR3, the DNA is TGTGCCAGCAGCCGCACTGGACAGGGGGGGGGATCACCCCTCCACTTT. Translated, it gives CASSRTGQGGGSPLHF.

The table lists this clone with a few counts. The chain employs TRBV7-6 and TRBJ2-7; possibly TRBD2 for D (5 bases). Germline V gene lookup returns CDR1 SGHVS and CDR2 FNYEAQ. The CDR3 extends over 15 amino acids. Trimming cost V 3 bases and J 0 bases, with 12 bases left between them. The CDR3, as DNA: TGTGCCAGCAGCTTTATAGCGAGCCCCTCCTACGAGCAGTACTTC. Translation: CASSFIASPSYEQYF. The whole variable domain, remainder taken from reference TRBV7-6 and TRBJ2-7, is GAGVSQSPRYKVTKRGQDVALRCDPISGHVSLYWYRQALGQGPEFLTYFNYEAQQDKSGLPNDRFSAERPEGSISTLTIQRTEQRDSAMYRCASSFIASPSYEQYFGPGTRLTVT.

This clone has a handful of counts. The V and J genes are TRBV19 and TRBJ1-2; no firm D call. The V end lost 10 bases, the J end lost 6 bases, and 18 bases lay between the germline ends. Germline loops: CDR1 LNHDA, CDR2 SQIVND (reference sequence). The CDR3 loop spans 13 amino acids. CDR3 residues: CATLPWGGNGYTF. Here the CDR3 DNA reads TGTGCCACTCTCCCATGGGGAGGAAATGGCTACACCTTC.

V is TRBV14 and J is TRBJ2-7, with 7 bases matching TRBD2. V lost 3 bases, J lost 7 bases, and 6 bases stayed unmatched. The germline gives CDR1 SGHDN, CDR2 FVKESK. The CDR3 totals 13 residues. The CDR3 nucleotides are TGTGCCAGCAGCCAGGGGGGGAGATGGGAGCAGTACTTC. Amino acids: CASSQGGRWEQYF.

This clone appeared a few times. This sample includes further DNA sequences coding for the same CDR3. This chain connects TRBV30 to TRBJ1-6; D unresolved. Germline V gene lookup returns CDR1 GTSNPN and CDR2 SVGIG (reference sequence). The CDR3 is made up of 13 amino acids. The V end was cut by 2 bases, the J end by 7 bases, with 9 bases between. The CDR3 here is CAWSLGGNSPLHF. The CDR3 region has the DNA TGTGCCTGGAGTCTGGGAGGAAATTCACCCCTCCACTTT.

V is TRBV19 and J is TRBJ2-2; TRBD1 might be the D (6 bases). Trimming stripped 9 bases from V and 0 bases from J, with 11 bases between. This CDR3 has 14 residues. Germline CDR1 LNHDA, CDR2 SQIVND (reference sequence). The CDR3 loop is CASRQVANTGELFF. The CDR3 DNA reads as TGTGCCAGCCGACAGGTGGCGAACACCGGGGAGCTGTTTTTT.

There are a few counts of this clone. CDR3 protein: CASSLRQVSGELFF. In nucleotides, the CDR3 is TGCGCCAGCAGCTTGAGGCAGGTTTCCGGGGAGCTGTTTTTT. The genes are TRBV5-1 and TRBJ2-2; D gene ambiguous. CDR3 size: 14 residues. Germline-derived CDR1 and CDR2 are SGHRS and YFSETQ. V was pared by 1 base and J by 6 bases, with 10 bases between. The full variable domain, in which reference TRBV5-1 and TRBJ2-2 provide the parts outside the CDR3, is KAGVTQTPRYLIKTRGQQVTLSCSPISGHRSVSWYQQTPGQGLQFLFEYFSETQRNKGNFPGRFSGRQFSNSRSEMNVSTLELGDSALYLCASSLRQVSGELFFGEGSRLTVL.

The chain employs TRBV19 and TRBJ1-5; D might be TRBD1 (5 bases). The CDR3 runs 13 residues. The germline gives CDR1 LNHDA, CDR2 SQIVND (reference sequence). V was pared by 5 bases and J by 5 bases, with 10 bases between. DNA for the CDR3: TGTGCCAGTAGTTCAGGGTTATATCAGCCCCAGCATTTT. It yields the protein CASSSGLYQPQHF.

The chain combines TRBV2 with TRBJ2-7; TRBD2 is a possible D gene (5 bases). The CDR3 has 11 residues. Germline lookup yields CDR1 SNHLY and CDR2 FYNNEI. Trimming pared 7 bases from V and 4 bases from J, leaving 8 bases between. The CDR3 region is CASTLGYEQYF. The CDR3 bases are TGTGCCAGCACACTAGGGTACGAGCAGTACTTC.

This clone has only a few counts. V and J are TRBV11-2 and TRBJ1-5; D may be TRBD1 (5 bases). This CDR3 has 13 amino acids. Germline lookup yields CDR1 SGHAT and CDR2 FQNNGV. The V end lost 0 bases, the J end lost 6 bases, and 6 bases lay between the germline ends. In nucleotides, the CDR3 is TGTGCCAGCAGCTTAGACAGGGCTCAGCCCCAGCATTTT. Residues: CASSLDRAQPQHF.

The chain couples TRBV18 to TRBJ2-7; 7 positions agree with TRBD1. The V and J ends lost 4 bases and 3 bases, in that order; junction bases with no gene match: 6. This CDR3 has 14 amino acids. From germline, CDR1 is KGHSH and CDR2 LQKENI. CDR3 residues: CASSQMDRLYEQYF. In DNA, the CDR3 is TGTGCCAGCTCACAAATGGACAGGCTCTACGAGCAGTACTTC.